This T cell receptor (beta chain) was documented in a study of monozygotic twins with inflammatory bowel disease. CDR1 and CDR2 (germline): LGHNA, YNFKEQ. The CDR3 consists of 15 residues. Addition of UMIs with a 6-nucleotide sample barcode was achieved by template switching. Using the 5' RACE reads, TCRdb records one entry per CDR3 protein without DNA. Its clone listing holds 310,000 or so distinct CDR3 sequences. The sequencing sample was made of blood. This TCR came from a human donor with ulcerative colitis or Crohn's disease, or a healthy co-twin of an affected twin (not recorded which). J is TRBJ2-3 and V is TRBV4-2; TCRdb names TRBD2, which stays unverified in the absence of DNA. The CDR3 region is CASSQEWRDTDTQYF.